The table lists the clone carrying this TCR beta chain with a count of one. The CDR3 covers 17 residues. Germline V lookup: CDR1 LNHDA, CDR2 SQIVND (reference sequence). V lost 4 bases, J lost 1 base, and 17 bases lay in between. This sample stems from a study of blood T cell repertoires in COVID-19. Overall study: The United States, Italy and Spain supplied acute and convalescent COVID-19 samples.

Methods used by the authors: Estimation of nucleated cell counts relied on the amplification of reference gene primers. The repertoire was sequenced with immunoSEQ multiplex PCR; TCRdb's copy has only in-frame clones and lacks some. From that table come the V and J calls and clone size; the DNA was used to work out D and trimming. The sample records 250,000 or so clones, around nine tenths being singletons. The origin of this receptor is a man aged 25 to 45 with active or convalescent COVID-19. Sequencing was done on a sample of peripheral blood. J is TRBJ1-5 and V is TRBV19, with D unresolved. CDR3 bases: TGTGCCAGTAGTAATCTGGGTGAGAGGGTCAGCAATCAGCCCCAGCATTTT. Residues: CASSNLGERVSNQPQHF. Complete variable domain (other parts from reference TRBV19 and TRBJ1-5): DGGITQSPKYLFRKEGQNVTLSCEQNLNHDAMYWYRQDPGQGLRLIYYSQIVNDFQKGDIAEGYSVSREKKESFPLTVTSAQKNPTAFYLCASSNLGERVSNQPQHFGDGTRLSIL.